This T cell receptor beta chain stems from a study of blood T cells in healthy people across ages. Study at large: There was about one barcoded beta molecule captured by template switching per two T cells. Study-wide results and caveats: Per million T cells, TCR beta diversity dropped about linearly as age rose. The authors considered diversity estimates from one million T cells to be underestimates. Unsorted PBMC input precluded a conclusive naive versus antigen-experienced comparison.

Then a second PCR, running about 6 to 11 cycles, was carried out with a sample-barcoded 5' primer and a J-beta primer mix. TCRdb fed the 5' RACE reads into MiXCR, producing one record per CDR3 protein. The sample lists about 1.8 million distinct CDR3 sequences, approximately 50% occurring once. V shed 0 bases and J shed 5 bases, with 14 bases lying between them. Looked up from germline, CDR1 is LNHNV and CDR2 is YYDKDF (reference sequence). The CDR3 runs to 16 residues. Worth noting for this clonotype: The antigen is not known.

The sequence was collected from a woman aged 40 to 50 in good health. The chain uses TRBV15 and TRBJ1-5; D gene ambiguous. Sequencing was done on a sample of blood. CDR3 sequence (DNA): TGTGCCACCAGCAGAGAGTTACGGGGAAAGGATCAGCCCCAGCATTTT. Translating gives CATSRELRGKDQPQHF.